One sample yielded the 7 T cell receptor beta chains listed below, sequenced in a study of CD8 T cells in Susac syndrome (dated by TCRdb to the late 2010s). The method was the immunoSEQ multiplex PCR assay. RNA was extracted using the RNeasy kit, and roughly 0.5 to 1 ug of the RNA was reverse transcribed with random hexamers. TCRdb applied fastp at Q25 and MiXCR to the public reads, then kept only in-frame beta chains. Rows are combined by CDR3 protein, so each entry shows the most common genes and DNA. Across this sample there are around 180,000 distinct CDR3 sequences, with approximately 95% seen only once. Of the sample, 0.15% to 0.2% is held by the ten largest clones. The material sequenced was CD8+ T cells from PBMCs. The receptors here all came from a human donor with multiple sclerosis.

The CDR3 protein is CASSLSAGYTF. CDR3 DNA sequence: TGTGCCAGCAGTTTGTCGGCTGGCTACACCTTC. The V gene is TRBV28, the J gene TRBJ1-2; D is unclear. The CDR3 has 11 residues. Trimming removed 3 bases from V and 7 bases from J, with 6 bases in between. CDR1 is MDHEN, CDR2 SYDVKM, per germline.

CDR3 in DNA: TGTGCCAGCAGCTCCGTATTAGTCCGGTACGAGCAGTTCTTC. It is translated as CASSSVLVRYEQFF. The rearrangement joins TRBV11-2 to TRBJ2-1; D is unclear. Germline values: CDR1 SGHAT, CDR2 FQNNGV. V lost 4 bases, J lost 10 bases, and 17 bases lay in between. The CDR3 has 14 amino acids.

The chain couples TRBV27 to TRBJ2-7; 9 positions match TRBD2. CDR1 and CDR2 from the germline V gene are MNHEY and SMNVEV (reference sequence). V lost 3 bases and J lost 4; bases outside the gene matches: 10. The CDR3 runs 16 residues. As DNA, the CDR3 is TGTGCCAGCAGTTTTGGCGCGGCGGGGGGGGATTACGAGCAGTACTTC. It translates to CASSFGAAGGDYEQYF.

The gene calls are TRBV29-1 and TRBJ2-2, with D possibly being TRBD1 (6 bases). CDR3 length equals 14 residues. The germline V and J ends were trimmed by 5 bases and 1 base, with 11 bases remaining between them. Germline V lookup: CDR1 SQVTM, CDR2 ANQGSEA. The CDR3 nucleotides read TGCAGCGTTACAGGGATTAAGAACACCGGGGAGCTGTTTTTT. Protein product: CSVTGIKNTGELFF.

V usage is TRBV25-1 and J usage is TRBJ2-1; tentatively, D is TRBD2 (5 bases). Trimming took 1 base from V and 4 from J, leaving 11 bases between them. CDR3 length: 15 residues. Germline V lookup: CDR1 MGHDK, CDR2 SYGVNS. The DNA for the CDR3 is TGTGCCAGCAGTGAATTCAGGAGAGGGTACAATGAGCAGTTCTTC. Amino acid sequence: CASSEFRRGYNEQFF.

This clonotype was found once. The chain carries TRBV27 and TRBJ2-1; D is undetermined. V lost 6 bases, J lost 5 bases, and 8 bases lay in between. This CDR3 has 12 residues. Germline V CDR1 and CDR2: MNHEY, SMNVEV (reference sequence). The CDR3 DNA reads as TGTGCCAGCAGCCATTTGGACAATGAGCAGTTCTTC. Translating it yields CASSHLDNEQFF.

This chain connects TRBV15 to TRBJ2-1; 9 bases match TRBD2. The CDR3 has 12 residues. After removal of 8 bases from V and 8 bases from J, the junction contained 4 bases not matched to a gene. CDR1 LNHNV and CDR2 YYDKDF come from the germline V gene (reference sequence). The CDR3 here is CATAGGGDEQFF. CDR3 DNA sequence: TGTGCCACCGCGGGAGGGGGCGATGAGCAGTTCTTC.